This T cell receptor (beta chain) was sequenced in a study of cytomegalovirus exposure and HLA in healthy donors. The CDR3 has 13 amino acids. V was cut by 5 bases and J by 2 bases, with 10 bases left in between. Germline V lookup: CDR1 LNHDA, CDR2 SQIVND (reference sequence). It was with 60 Vbeta and 13 Jbeta primers that the PCR ran. TCRdb keeps only in-frame clones here, not all; method: immunoSEQ multiplex PCR. Found here are more than 100,000 clones, about 74% of them singletons; the top ten hold less than 3.5%. Sequenced material: PBMCs. The chain couples TRBV19 to TRBJ2-7; D may be TRBD1 (6 bases). The sequence came from a woman aged 40 to 50 in good health and CMV-seropositive. DNA for the CDR3: TGTGCCAGTAGTCCCGGGACAACCTACGAGCAGTACTTC. This sequence encodes CASSPGTTYEQYF. Full variable domain (remainder filled in from reference TRBV19 and TRBJ2-7): DGGITQSPKYLFRKEGQNVTLSCEQNLNHDAMYWYRQDPGQGLRLIYYSQIVNDFQKGDIAEGYSVSREKKESFPLTVTSAQKNPTAFYLCASSPGTTYEQYFGPGTRLTVT.